The clone carrying this T cell receptor (beta chain) was observed a single time. Its specificity is not known. This record belongs to a study of T cell responses to AZD1222 COVID-19 vaccine. Study results and limitations: Most donors were white British and more were female, and clonal diversity was possibly underestimated.

Profiled with immunoSEQ multiplex PCR; TCRdb holds only in-frame clones, not every one. This table holds about 97,000 clones, more than 70% found once. With 6 bases removed from V and 4 bases from J, the gap between germline ends came to 10 bases. The V gene's germline CDR1 is SEHNR and CDR2 FQNEAQ (reference sequence). This CDR3 is 13 amino acids long. The chain employs TRBV7-9 and TRBJ1-3; D is possibly TRBD1 (5 bases). This receptor was identified in an adult in good health. Sequenced here: peripheral blood, sampled on day 0 of AZD1222 vaccination. The CDR3 protein is CASSPDSGNTIYF. In nucleotides, the CDR3 is TGTGCCAGCAGTCCAGACAGCGGAAACACCATATATTTT.